This record looks at one TCR beta chain sequence and its context. Methods used by the authors: For nucleated cells, counts were estimated from reference gene primer amplification. TCRdb's copy holds only in-frame clones and misses some; the assay was immunoSEQ multiplex PCR. The V and J calls and clone size come from that table; D and trimming were worked out from the DNA. In the table there are some 300,000 clones, over 85% of which are singletons. Adults between about 18 and 89 years of age took part from under 30 US areas. Donors of Cohort 3 who recovered were those that had two negative PCRs, clearance, or symptom resolution. This sample is part of a study of blood T cell repertoires in COVID-19. Across the study: Some COVID-19 samples were acute and others convalescent; all came from the United States, Italy and Spain.

The trim removed 0 bases at V and 3 bases at J, leaving 4 bases unmatched. Per the germline V gene, CDR1 is MNHEY and CDR2 is SVGAGI. This CDR3 is built from 15 residues. The chain recombines TRBV6-5 with TRBJ1-1; 7 nucleotides align to TRBD1. The sequence derives from a woman younger than 45 who had recovered from COVID-19. The sample comprised PBMCs or T cells enriched from blood (not recorded which). CDR3 nucleotide sequence: TGTGCCAGCAGTTACTCCATAGGGGGCTACACTGAAGCTTTCTTT. This encodes CASSYSIGGYTEAFF.